The 15 T cell receptor beta chains given below trace back to one sample, sequenced in a study of Graves' ophthalmopathy and Graves' hyperthyroidism. TCR beta CDR3 regions were amplified from RNA transcripts. The workflow started with a first-round RT-PCR run with HTBI primers and then moved on to a second-round multiplex PCR. One entry per CDR3 protein, called by TCRdb with MiXCR from the multiplex PCR reads. The sample has hundreds of thousands of distinct CDR3 sequences, around 40% seen once. The sequencing sample was made of peripheral blood. The receptor set was obtained from an adult man with Graves' ophthalmopathy.

This clonotype was observed a few times. The chain employs TRBV19 and TRBJ2-6, with 8 bases that match TRBD1. Trimming removed 1 base from V and 5 bases from J; junction bases left unmatched: 10. The CDR3 spans 18 residues. Germline-derived CDR1 and CDR2 are LNHDA and SQIVND (reference sequence). In nucleotides, the CDR3 is TGTGCCAGTAGTATAGCGCGACAGGGGCTTCTCTGGGCCAACGTCCTGACTTTC. Protein product: CASSIARQGLLWANVLTF.

This clonotype was seen a handful of times. This chain links TRBV5-5 with TRBJ1-1; 7 bases map to TRBD1. Per germline, CDR1 SGHKS and CDR2 YYEKEE (reference sequence). J lost 0 bases, V lost 5 bases, and 10 bases had no gene match. The CDR3 has 16 residues. CDR3 sequence: CASSLRQGGVNTEAFF. In DNA, the CDR3 is TGTGCCAGCAGTTTGAGGCAGGGGGGAGTGAACACTGAAGCTTTCTTT.

There are a few counts of this clonotype. The rearrangement uses TRBV20-1 and TRBJ2-7, with a weak D call TRBD1 (6 bases). V was clipped by 2 bases and J by 1 base, with 15 bases between them. The CDR3 runs 15 residues. The germline CDR1 and CDR2 sequences are DFQATT and SNEGSKA (reference sequence). The CDR3 DNA reads as TGCAGTGCTAGACGGGACACACCAACATCCTACGAGCAGTACTTC. This translates into CSARRDTPTSYEQYF.

The J gene is TRBJ2-7, the V gene TRBV2, with TRBD1 matching 8 bases. CDR3 size: 14 residues. After removal of 4 bases from V and 8 bases from J, the junction contained 10 bases not matched to a gene. Per germline, CDR1 SNHLY and CDR2 FYNNEI. The CDR3 DNA is TGTGCCAGCAGTGTGCAGGGGGCCCAGCCCCAGCAGTACTTC. Protein: CASSVQGAQPQQYF.

Comments on this clonotype: A read error is likely, as this CDR3 ends without the conserved phenylalanine or tryptophan. This chain links TRBV20-1 with TRBJ1-1; D not resolved. The CDR3 runs 14 residues. Per germline, CDR1 DFQATT and CDR2 SNEGSKA (reference sequence). The V and J ends lost 3 bases and 5 bases respectively, with 16 bases between them. CDR3 amino acids: CSARMAGSATEAFL. In DNA, the CDR3 is TGCAGTGCTAGGATGGCAGGCTCCGCAACTGAAGCTTTCCTT.

A few counts support this clonotype. A much bigger clone sits one base away, suggesting this may be a read error. The chain recombines TRBV20-1 with TRBJ2-7, with a possible D match to TRBD1 (6 bases). Germline V gene lookup returns CDR1 DFQATT and CDR2 SNEGSKA (reference sequence). The CDR3 extends over 14 amino acids. The CDR3 reads CCALNRANSYEQYF. The CDR3 DNA reads as TGCTGTGCTCTGAACAGGGCTAATTCCTACGAGCAGTACTTC.

This chain connects TRBV12-3 or TRBV12-4 to TRBJ1-5; D is possibly TRBD1 (6 bases). This CDR3 region has 16 residues. The V end lost 2 bases, the J end lost 6 bases, and 17 bases lay between the germline ends. The CDR3 DNA reads as TGTGCCAGCAGTTTATTCCCCCCGGGGGCAAGTCAGCCCCAGCATTTT. Translation gives CASSLFPPGASQPQHF.

With respect to this clonotype: The CDR3 ends on some other residue instead of the conserved phenylalanine or tryptophan, so this is likely a read error. The limits of the CDR3 on the DNA are not certain, so only TCRdb's listed CDR3 is given. This chain connects TRBV10-3 to TRBJ1-2; the listed D gene, TRBD1, was not tested against the DNA. The CDR3 is made up of 11 amino acids, end residues included. Germline CDR1 ENHRY, CDR2 SYGVKD. CDR3 sequence: CAISDGQGSTY.

The sample holds many counts of this clonotype. The rearrangement links TRBV2 to TRBJ1-6; D unclear. With 4 bases removed from V and 5 bases from J, the gap between germline ends came to 6 bases. The CDR3 is 13 amino acids. Germline loops: CDR1 SNHLY, CDR2 FYNNEI. CDR3 nucleotide sequence: TGTGCCAGCAGTGTTCGGGATAATTCACCCCTCCACTTT. Amino acids: CASSVRDNSPLHF.

This clonotype has at least ten counts. The CDR3 loop reads CASSRRAGDSPLHF. The CDR3 coding sequence is TGTGCCAGCAGCCGCCGGGCTGGGGATTCACCCCTCCACTTT. This chain uses TRBV2 with TRBJ1-6; D uncertain. Germline values: CDR1 SNHLY, CDR2 FYNNEI. CDR3 length: 14 residues. Between the trimmed V and J ends, which lost 6 bases and 8 bases, there was a span of 14 bases.

A remark on this clonotype: Because the CDR3's place on the DNA is in doubt, the DNA is left out and the CDR3 is given as listed by TCRdb. V gene TRBV25-1 combines with J gene TRBJ1-6; the table's D gene call, TRBD1, was not cross checked with the DNA. The CDR3 adds up to 16 amino acids, both ends counted. Germline CDR1 and CDR2: MGHDK and SYGVNS. The CDR3 sequence: CACSARSGVVNSPLRF.

The chain recombines TRBV20-1 with TRBJ1-2; TRBD1 is a possible D gene (6 bases). The V end lost 1 base, the J end lost 8 bases, and 14 bases lay between the germline ends. CDR3 length equals 13 residues. The germline V gene encodes CDR1 DFQATT and CDR2 SNEGSKA (reference sequence). The CDR3 bases are TGCAGTGCTAGAGCACAGGGCCCCGGGGGCTACACCTTC. It translates to CSARAQGPGGYTF.

V gene TRBV29-1 combines with J gene TRBJ1-3; TRBD1 agrees at 9 bases. Per germline, CDR1 SQVTM and CDR2 ANQGSEA. Losses at the gene ends were 6 bases for V and 0 bases for J; bases not matched to a gene: 12. The CDR3 length is 17 residues. The CDR3 region has the DNA TGCAGCGTGAAGGGCTCCGGGACAGGGACCTCTGGAAACACCATATATTTT. Translating it yields CSVKGSGTGTSGNTIYF.

The chain joins TRBV7-9 to TRBJ1-1; D unclear. In germline, CDR1 is SEHNR, CDR2 FQNEAQ (reference sequence). V was clipped by 3 bases and J by 1 base, with 15 bases between them. This CDR3 is built from 16 residues. The CDR3 loop is CASSFTGKAKNTEAFF. The CDR3, as DNA: TGTGCCAGCAGCTTTACGGGGAAGGCAAAGAACACTGAAGCTTTCTTT.

The chain combines TRBV24-1 with TRBJ2-1, with D unclear. V gave up 3 bases and J gave up 0 bases, with 8 bases separating them. The germline V gene encodes CDR1 KGHDR and CDR2 SFDVKD. The CDR3 loop spans 15 amino acids. CDR3: CATSDNSNSYNEQFF. The CDR3 coding sequence is TGTGCCACCAGTGATAACAGCAACTCCTACAATGAGCAGTTCTTC.